Listed here are 18 T cell receptor beta chains from one sample, sequenced in a study of monozygotic twins with cystic fibrosis. Generated by immunoSEQ multiplex PCR, the TCRdb table keeps only in-frame clones and is missing some. Seen here are about 22,000 clones, 97% observed once, and the top ten hold 0.15%. The source material was blood. These receptors were obtained from a girl aged 10-17 years with cystic fibrosis.

V usage is TRBV6-4 and J usage is TRBJ2-7, with 11 bases aligning to TRBD2. CDR1 and CDR2 from the germline V gene are MRHNA and SNTAGT. J lost 2 bases, V lost 1 base, and 7 bases had no gene match. The CDR3 has 17 residues. In nucleotides, the CDR3 is TGTGCCAGCAGTGACTTCACTAGCGGGAGACAAACCTACGAGCAGTACTTC. Translated: CASSDFTSGRQTYEQYF.

The CDR3 is CASSAQGRYTGELFF. DNA of the CDR3: TGTGCCAGCAGTGCGCAGGGGCGGTACACCGGGGAGCTGTTTTTT. The rearrangement links TRBV2 to TRBJ2-2; maybe TRBD1 (6 bases). Trimming removed 4 bases at V and 3 bases at J, with 12 bases between. The CDR3 extends over 15 amino acids. Germline V gene lookup returns CDR1 SNHLY and CDR2 FYNNEI.

The genes are TRBV15 and TRBJ1-2, with D possibly matching TRBD1 (5 bases). The CDR3 is 15 amino acids. V was shortened by 0 bases and J by 6 bases, with 14 bases between the two germline ends. The V gene's germline CDR1 is LNHNV and CDR2 YYDKDF (reference sequence). The CDR3, as DNA: TGTGCCACCAGCAGAGATTCAATACGGGGGGATGGCTACACCTTC. Translating it yields CATSRDSIRGDGYTF.

The genes are TRBV6-5 and TRBJ2-5; possibly TRBD2 for D (6 bases). Germline CDR1 MNHEY, CDR2 SVGAGI. Between the trimmed V and J ends, which lost 2 bases and 5 bases, there was a span of 9 bases. There are 13 residues in the CDR3. The CDR3 DNA reads as TGTGCCAGCAGTTACGGAGGGATTGAGACCCAGTACTTC. Protein product: CASSYGGIETQYF.

This chain uses TRBV29-1 with TRBJ1-2, with TRBD1 matching 9 bases. Germline V CDR1 and CDR2: SQVTM, ANQGSEA. The V and J ends lost 6 bases and 7 bases, in that order; junction bases with no gene match: 18. The CDR3 loop spans 16 amino acids. The CDR3 DNA sequence: TGCAGCGTGGAGGGGACAGGGTATAGGCTTTGGTCTGGCTACACCTTC. Protein sequence: CSVEGTGYRLWSGYTF.

This chain uses TRBV9 with TRBJ2-1; tentatively, D is TRBD1 or TRBD2 (5 bases each). Germline V gene data show CDR1 as SGDLS and CDR2 as YYNGEE. The ends were cut back, 4 bases at V and 4 bases at J, with 21 bases in the middle. The length of the CDR3 is 17 residues. CDR3 sequence (DNA): TGTGCCAGCAGCTATAGCGACTTGGTAGGGGTATACAATGAGCAGTTCTTC. Protein: CASSYSDLVGVYNEQFF.

The J gene is TRBJ2-1, the V gene TRBV6-1, with 10 bases that match TRBD2. The V gene's germline CDR1 is MNHNS and CDR2 SASEGT. V lost 1 base and J lost 10; bases outside the gene matches: 7. This CDR3 is built from 15 residues. Here the CDR3 DNA reads TGTGCCAGCAGTGAAGATCAAGCGGGAGGGAACGAGCAGTTCTTC. This translates into CASSEDQAGGNEQFF.

The V call is TRBV10-2, the J call TRBJ2-1; 13 nucleotides line up with TRBD2. The CDR3 covers 19 residues. Losses at the gene ends were 3 bases for V and 0 bases for J; bases not matched to a gene: 8. The V gene's germline CDR1 is WSHSY and CDR2 SAAADI. Written as DNA, the CDR3 is TGCGCCAGCAGTGAACACCGGACTAGCGGGGGAAGCTCCTACAATGAGCAGTTCTTC. Its protein product is CASSEHRTSGGSSYNEQFF.

This chain connects TRBV4-2 to TRBJ2-1, with TRBD2 matching over 9 bases. Germline CDR1 and CDR2: LGHNA and YNFKEQ. V was pared by 1 base and J by 10 bases, with 14 bases of the junction left unmatched. The CDR3 spans 17 residues. In nucleotides, the CDR3 is TGTGCCAGCAGCCAAGGTTCGGCGGGAGGGATCCAATGGGAGCAGTTCTTC. Protein product: CASSQGSAGGIQWEQFF.

The chain recombines TRBV5-1 with TRBJ2-1, with D maybe TRBD1 (5 bases). Trimming took 3 bases from V and 4 from J, leaving 8 bases between them. The CDR3 totals 13 residues. In germline, CDR1 is SGHRS, CDR2 YFSETQ. The CDR3 protein is CASSSRTYNEQFF. Here the CDR3 DNA reads TGCGCCAGCAGCTCGCGGACATACAATGAGCAGTTCTTC.

The rearrangement joins TRBV29-1 to TRBJ2-1, with TRBD2 as a possible D gene (6 bases). Germline V gene lookup returns CDR1 SQVTM and CDR2 ANQGSEA. V was clipped by 6 bases and J by 4 bases, with 7 bases between them. There are 11 residues in the CDR3. CDR3 nucleotide sequence: TGCAGCGTGGGGGGTTACAATGAGCAGTTCTTC. It translates to CSVGGYNEQFF.

V is TRBV6-5 and J is TRBJ1-4, with D possibly being TRBD1 (5 bases). The CDR3 is made up of 15 amino acids. Trimming left V 1 base short and J 3 bases short, with 9 bases between. Germline assignment: CDR1 MNHEY and CDR2 SVGAGI. CDR3 region: CASSYFGTSNEKLFF. The CDR3 DNA reads TGTGCCAGCAGTTACTTCGGGACCTCTAATGAAAAACTGTTTTTT.

The V call is TRBV30, the J call TRBJ2-1; D may be TRBD2 (6 bases). V was pared by 8 bases and J by 6 bases, with 23 bases between. The CDR3 covers 15 residues. Germline-derived CDR1 and CDR2 are GTSNPN and SVGIG (reference sequence). CDR3 amino acids: CAGKSRDFSGNEQFF. The CDR3 DNA reads TGTGCCGGAAAGAGCCGGGACTTCTCGGGCAATGAGCAGTTCTTC.

This sequence joins TRBV9 and TRBJ2-3; 7 nucleotides line up with TRBD2. Per germline, CDR1 SGDLS and CDR2 YYNGEE. This CDR3 comprises 16 residues. Trimming at V came to 4 bases and at J to 4 bases, leaving 12 bases not matched to a gene. In DNA form, the CDR3 reads TGTGCCAGCAGCAAGACTAGCCGGGCTGGAGCAGATACGCAGTATTTT. Translated, it gives CASSKTSRAGADTQYF. Together with reference TRBV9 and TRBJ2-3, the CDR3 gives the full variable domain: DSGVTQTPKHLITATGQRVTLRCSPRSGDLSVYWYQQSLDQGLQFLIQYYNGEERAKGNILERFSAQQFPDLHSELNLSSLELGDSALYFCASSKTSRAGADTQYFGPGTRLTVL.

This rearrangement joins TRBV29-1 to TRBJ2-1; 9 bases align to TRBD2. V lost 3 bases and J lost 15; bases outside the gene matches: 18. This CDR3 is 15 amino acids long. CDR1 is SQVTM and CDR2 is ANQGSEA in the germline V gene. In DNA form, the CDR3 reads TGCAGCGTTGACCAAGGGGTTAGCGGGAGACGGGTGGTGTTCTTC. It specifies CSVDQGVSGRRVVFF.

The chain employs TRBV6-6 and TRBJ1-2; 8 bases map to TRBD1. There are 14 residues in the CDR3. CDR1 is MNHNY, CDR2 SVGAGI, per germline (reference sequence). J gave up 6 bases and V 4 bases, and 7 bases lay outside the gene matches. This CDR3 reads CASSSTDRVDGYTF. Written as DNA, the CDR3 is TGTGCCAGCAGTTCCACGGACAGGGTCGATGGCTACACCTTC.

The CDR3 spells CASSQERQRGTQYF. The CDR3 DNA is TGTGCCAGCAGCCAAGAGAGACAGCGCGGGACCCAGTACTTC. V gene TRBV14 combines with J gene TRBJ2-5; D is possibly TRBD1 (5 bases). Germline V gene data show CDR1 as SGHDN and CDR2 as FVKESK. V shed 0 bases and J shed 7 bases, with 12 bases lying between them. CDR3 length equals 14 residues.

V usage is TRBV6-1 and J usage is TRBJ2-5; 8 nucleotides align to TRBD1. CDR1 is MNHNS, CDR2 SASEGT, per germline. The CDR3 totals 16 residues. Trimming cost V 3 bases and J 1 base; bases outside gene matches: 7. This CDR3 is CASSDRGRRGQETQYF. The CDR3 DNA is TGTGCCAGCAGTGACAGGGGGCGGAGGGGCCAAGAGACCCAGTACTTC.